This is a list of T cell receptor beta chains from one sample in a study of cytomegalovirus exposure and HLA in healthy donors. Measured with immunoSEQ multiplex PCR; TCRdb has only the in-frame clones, and not every one. The sample carries some 170,000 clones, around 76% recorded once. The specimen was PBMCs. These receptors were taken from a woman aged 40 to 50 in good health and CMV-seronegative. Each CDR3 is given with its conserved first and last residue. The D gene is left open where the match is weak. The size field is filled for only some rows; it gives once, few, many or a size class.

>-|-|TRBJ2-2|TRBV28
CASSFLNEEEGTGELFF
TGTGCCAGCAGTTTCCTTAACGAGGAGGAAGGGACCGGGGAGCTGTTTTTT
>TRBD2|-|TRBJ2-7|TRBV7-3
CASSLVAGTYEQYF
TGTGCCAGCAGCTTAGTAGCGGGAACCTACGAGCAGTACTTC
>TRBD1|-|TRBJ1-3|TRBV5-1
CASSETGALDTIYF
TGCGCCAGCAGCGAAACAGGGGCCCTGGACACCATATATTTT
>TRBD1|few|TRBJ2-3|TRBV5-1
CASSKGQDRTDTQYF
TGCGCCAGCTCCAAAGGACAGGACCGCACAGATACGCAGTATTTT
>-|-|TRBJ2-7|TRBV25-1
CASSDTGSTYEQYF
TGTGCCAGCAGTGATACAGGGTCAACTTACGAGCAGTACTTC
>TRBD2|-|TRBJ2-5|TRBV11-3
CASSPGGAEETQYF
TGTGCCAGCAGCCCCGGGGGGGCGGAAGAGACCCAGTACTTC
>TRBD2|-|TRBJ2-3|TRBV5-1
CASRQGLADTDTQYF
TGCGCCAGCAGGCAGGGACTAGCGGACACAGATACGCAGTATTTT
>-|-|TRBJ1-2|TRBV14
CASSQAPLEAGDYGYTF
TGTGCCAGCAGCCAAGCCCCCTTGGAGGCGGGCGACTATGGCTACACCTTC
>TRBD2|-|TRBJ2-6|TRBV6-6
CASSYRGAGANVLTF
TGTGCCAGCAGTTACCGGGGGGCTGGGGCCAACGTCCTGACTTTC
>-|-|TRBJ1-3|TRBV29-1
CSVVGASGNTIYF
TGCAGCGTTGTAGGGGCGTCGGGAAACACCATATATTTT
>-|-|TRBJ1-1|TRBV27
CASSLLGRRAFF
TGTGCCAGCAGTTTACTCGGCCGGAGGGCTTTCTTT
>-|-|TRBJ1-1|TRBV30
CAWSRTSDMNTEAFF
TGTGCCTGGAGTAGGACATCGGACATGAACACTGAAGCTTTCTTT
>TRBD2|-|TRBJ2-1|TRBV7-9
CASSLIAGGGHEQFF
TGTGCCAGCAGCCTTATAGCGGGAGGAGGGCATGAGCAGTTCTTC
>TRBD1|-|TRBJ1-2|TRBV15
CATSRDPVSQGAAYGYTF
TGTGCCACCAGCAGAGACCCGGTATCGCAGGGGGCCGCCTATGGCTACACCTTC
>TRBD1|-|TRBJ1-5|TRBV14
CASSQATGDQPQHF
TGTGCCAGCAGCCAAGCGACAGGGGACCAGCCCCAGCATTTT
>-|-|TRBJ1-2|TRBV6-1
CASVTGDRGDYGYTF
TGTGCCAGCGTGACGGGGGATCGTGGGGACTATGGCTACACCTTC
>-|once|TRBJ1-2|TRBV5-1
CASSLDQGPLYGYTF
TGCGCCAGCAGCTTGGACCAGGGGCCGCTCTATGGCTACACCTTC
>TRBD1|-|TRBJ2-1|TRBV6-6
CASKNRDRDNEQFF
TGTGCCAGCAAAAACCGGGACAGGGACAATGAGCAGTTCTTC
>TRBD1|once|TRBJ1-1|TRBV18
CASSPGTGGRTEAFF
TGTGCCAGCTCACCGGGGACAGGGGGAAGGACTGAAGCTTTCTTT
>-|-|TRBJ1-1|TRBV5-1
CASSPTLSLNTEAFF
TGCGCCAGCAGCCCCACTTTGTCTTTGAACACTGAAGCTTTCTTT
>TRBD1|-|TRBJ1-5|TRBV15
CATSGTGQQPQHF
TGTGCCACCAGCGGGACAGGGCAGCAGCCCCAGCATTTT
>-|-|TRBJ2-7|TRBV7-9
CASSLAQGNYEQYF
TGTGCCAGCAGCTTAGCACAGGGTAACTACGAGCAGTACTTC
>TRBD2|-|TRBJ2-1|TRBV4-2
CASRQTSGAYNEQFF
TGTGCCAGCAGGCAAACTAGCGGGGCCTACAATGAGCAGTTCTTC
>-|-|TRBJ2-7|TRBV14
CASSQGAGFSYEQYF
TGTGCCAGCAGCCAGGGAGCGGGCTTCTCCTACGAGCAGTACTTC
>-|-|TRBJ1-3|TRBV5-1
CASSAGGEANTIYF
TGCGCCAGCAGCGCTGGTGGGGAGGCAAACACCATATATTTT
>-|-|TRBJ2-1|TRBV5-1
CASSLVYRGSYNEQFF
TGCGCCAGCAGCTTGGTGTATAGGGGCTCCTACAATGAGCAGTTCTTC
>TRBD2|-|TRBJ2-3|TRBV11-2
CASSYLAGENTDTQYF
TGTGCCAGCAGCTACTTAGCGGGAGAGAATACAGATACGCAGTATTTT
>TRBD1|few|TRBJ1-3|TRBV5-1
CASSLQGSGNTIYF
TGCGCCAGCAGTTTACAGGGGAGCGGAAACACCATATATTTT
>-|-|TRBJ1-1|TRBV6-4
CASRKSLRGTEAFF
TGTGCCAGCAGAAAGTCCCTAAGGGGGACTGAAGCTTTCTTT
>TRBD1|-|TRBJ1-2|TRBV27
CASSSLGQVFYGYTF
TGTGCCAGCAGTTCCCTAGGACAGGTTTTTTATGGCTACACCTTC
>TRBD2|-|TRBJ2-1|TRBV7-2
CASSPPAGVVGNEQFF
TGTGCCAGCAGCCCCCCAGCGGGAGTGGTGGGGAATGAGCAGTTCTTC